This entry concerns a single TCR beta chain. Antigen specificity is unknown. The sample belongs to a study of blood T cells in healthy people across ages. Together with a sample-barcoded 5' primer, a J-beta primer mix was included in a second PCR lasting about 7 to 11 cycles. TCRdb reanalysed the 5' RACE reads using MiXCR and keeps one entry per CDR3 protein. The sample includes about 730,000 distinct CDR3 sequences, around 40% of them seen just once. Whole-study findings and limits: Long-lived and aged donors differed, with more naive CD4+ cells and higher diversity in the long-lived.

Trimming removed 5 bases from V and 7 bases from J, with 20 bases in between. From germline, CDR1 is DFQATT and CDR2 SNEGSKA (reference sequence). There are 14 residues in the CDR3. The source of this sequence is a woman aged 55-69 years in good health. The material sequenced was blood. This rearrangement joins TRBV20-1 to TRBJ1-2, with D maybe TRBD1 (6 bases). The CDR3 sequence is CSAPPQGQGSGYTF. CDR3 coding DNA: TGCAGTGCTCCTCCCCAGGGGCAGGGCTCTGGCTACACCTTC.